The rows below give T cell receptor beta chains drawn from one sample of a study of blood T cell repertoires in COVID-19. Assay: immunoSEQ multiplex PCR; the TCRdb copy retains only in-frame clones and omits some. Of about 180,000 clones listed, roughly four fifths are singletons. Sequenced: peripheral blood. The receptor set was obtained from a woman in her seventies with COVID-19, enrolled during active disease. Both conserved end residues are part of each CDR3. Fields, in order: CDR3 length, clone size, V gene, J gene, D gene, CDR3 protein, CDR3 DNA. The D gene is left open where the match is weak. Some rows mark clone size as missing; the rest say once, few, many or name a class of expanded clone.

length: 12
size: NA
V: TRBV2
J: TRBJ1-2
D: TRBD1
CDR3: CASTTGVPGYTF
DNA: TGTGCCAGTACGACAGGGGTTCCGGGCTACACCTTC

length: 13
size: NA
V: TRBV29-1
J: TRBJ2-7
D: TRBD2
CDR3: CSGQREAQGEQYF
DNA: TGCAGTGGCCAGCGGGAGGCCCAAGGGGAGCAGTACTTC

length: 14
size: few
V: TRBV6-2/TRBV6-3
J: TRBJ1-4
D: NA
CDR3: CASSYGAVYEKLFF
DNA: TGTGCCAGCAGTTACGGGGCGGTATATGAAAAACTGTTTTTT

length: 14
size: NA
V: TRBV6-5
J: TRBJ1-2
D: TRBD1
CDR3: CASKTQGTGQGYTF
DNA: TGTGCCAGCAAAACCCAGGGGACAGGACAAGGCTACACCTTC

length: 15
size: NA
V: TRBV28
J: TRBJ2-1
D: NA
CDR3: CASSFLVGGYNEQFF
DNA: TGTGCCAGCAGTTTCCTAGTGGGAGGCTACAATGAGCAGTTCTTC

length: 15
size: NA
V: TRBV5-6
J: TRBJ2-7
D: NA
CDR3: CASNSLRRETYEQYF
DNA: TGTGCCAGCAACTCCCTTCGGAGGGAGACCTACGAGCAGTACTTC

length: 17
size: NA
V: TRBV19
J: TRBJ1-1
D: NA
CDR3: CASSIPPGPPGNTEAFF
DNA: TGTGCCAGTAGTATACCCCCGGGTCCCCCGGGGAACACTGAAGCTTTCTTT

length: 14
size: NA
V: TRBV2
J: TRBJ1-2
D: TRBD1
CDR3: CASRSQGDFYGYTF
DNA: TGTGCCAGCAGAAGCCAGGGGGACTTCTATGGCTACACCTTC

length: 16
size: NA
V: TRBV5-4
J: TRBJ2-7
D: TRBD2
CDR3: CASSLKTSGSWYEQYF
DNA: TGTGCCAGCAGCTTGAAGACTAGCGGGAGTTGGTACGAGCAGTACTTC

length: 15
size: NA
V: TRBV9
J: TRBJ2-6
D: NA
CDR3: CASSNGRTPREVLTF
DNA: TGTGCCAGCAGCAACGGACGGACTCCGAGAGAGGTCCTGACTTTC

length: 17
size: NA
V: TRBV19
J: TRBJ2-7
D: NA
CDR3: CASSTSLGGFPYYEQYF
DNA: TGTGCCAGTAGTACCTCTCTTGGGGGGTTCCCCTACTACGAGCAGTACTTC

length: 13
size: NA
V: TRBV5-4
J: TRBJ2-7
D: NA
CDR3: CASSLRSSYEQYF
DNA: TGTGCCAGCAGCTTGAGGAGTTCCTACGAGCAGTACTTC

length: 11
size: NA
V: TRBV20-1
J: TRBJ2-7
D: NA
CDR3: CSARGSSEQYF
DNA: TGCAGTGCTCGAGGGTCCAGCGAGCAGTACTTC

length: 17
size: NA
V: TRBV20-1
J: TRBJ2-3
D: TRBD2
CDR3: CSASDSGRRGGTDTQYF
DNA: TGCAGTGCTAGTGACTCAGGACGGCGCGGGGGGACAGATACGCAGTATTTT

length: 13
size: once
V: TRBV18
J: TRBJ1-1
D: NA
CDR3: CASSPGAGTEAFF
DNA: TGTGCCAGCTCACCTGGGGCAGGCACTGAAGCTTTCTTT

length: 16
size: NA
V: TRBV20-1
J: TRBJ2-7
D: TRBD2
CDR3: CSASSGTSGVSYEQYF
DNA: TGCAGTGCTAGTTCCGGGACTAGCGGGGTCTCCTACGAGCAGTACTTC

length: 15
size: once
V: TRBV28
J: TRBJ2-6
D: NA
CDR3: CASTLSGAGANVLTF
DNA: TGTGCCAGCACCCTATCAGGGGCTGGGGCCAACGTCCTGACTTTC

length: 17
size: NA
V: TRBV14
J: TRBJ1-2
D: NA
CDR3: CASSQASGATGNYGYTF
DNA: TGTGCCAGCAGCCAAGCTTCAGGGGCTACAGGGAACTATGGCTACACCTTC

length: 15
size: NA
V: TRBV10-3
J: TRBJ1-2
D: TRBD1
CDR3: CAISYGDRGDYGYTF
DNA: TGTGCCATCAGCTACGGGGACAGGGGGGACTATGGCTACACCTTC

length: 14
size: NA
V: TRBV28
J: TRBJ1-5
D: TRBD1
CDR3: CASSPGTGVQPQHF
DNA: TGTGCCAGCAGTCCCGGGACAGGGGTCCAGCCCCAGCATTTT

length: 15
size: once
V: TRBV5-1
J: TRBJ2-3
D: NA
CDR3: CASSQNTGTTDTQYF
DNA: TGCGCCAGCAGTCAAAACACAGGGACCACAGATACGCAGTATTTT

length: 15
size: NA
V: TRBV24-1
J: TRBJ2-1
D: TRBD2
CDR3: CATSEFSGRDNEQFF
DNA: TGTGCCACCAGTGAGTTTAGCGGGAGAGACAATGAGCAGTTCTTC

length: 14
size: NA
V: TRBV18
J: TRBJ2-7
D: TRBD2
CDR3: CASSSSGSGYEQYF
DNA: TGTGCCAGCTCATCTAGCGGGAGTGGGTACGAGCAGTACTTC

length: 16
size: NA
V: TRBV7-8
J: TRBJ1-3
D: TRBD1
CDR3: CASSPGQGLGGNTIYF
DNA: TGTGCCAGCAGCCCGGGACAGGGTCTCGGTGGAAACACCATATATTTT

length: 15
size: few
V: TRBV28
J: TRBJ2-2
D: NA
CDR3: CASSPPRANTGELFF
DNA: TGTGCCAGCAGTCCACCACGCGCGAACACCGGGGAGCTGTTTTTT

length: 13
size: NA
V: TRBV7-9
J: TRBJ1-1
D: NA
CDR3: CASSLGGNSEAFF
DNA: TGTGCCAGCAGCTTAGGTGGCAATTCGGAAGCTTTCTTT

length: 13
size: NA
V: TRBV19
J: TRBJ1-1
D: NA
CDR3: CASSLSQTLQAFF
DNA: TGTGCCAGTAGTCTCAGCCAGACACTTCAAGCTTTCTTT

length: 14
size: NA
V: TRBV28
J: TRBJ1-6
D: NA
CDR3: CASSSGQVNSPLHF
DNA: TGTGCCAGCAGTTCGGGACAAGTGAATTCACCCCTCCACTTT

length: 16
size: NA
V: TRBV24-1
J: TRBJ2-7
D: TRBD1
CDR3: CATSDRDLAQGYEQYF
DNA: TGTGCCACCAGTGATCGTGATTTGGCACAGGGGTACGAGCAGTACTTC

length: 15
size: NA
V: TRBV10-3
J: TRBJ2-7
D: TRBD2
CDR3: CAISGEVGLAGEQYF
DNA: TGTGCCATCAGTGGGGAAGTGGGACTAGCGGGCGAGCAGTACTTC

length: 15
size: once
V: TRBV6-5
J: TRBJ2-3
D: NA
CDR3: CASTSGGRGIDTQYF
DNA: TGTGCCAGCACCTCAGGGGGGCGAGGTATAGATACGCAGTATTTT

length: 16
size: NA
V: TRBV7-2
J: TRBJ2-1
D: TRBD2
CDR3: CASSLAMLAGADEQFF
DNA: TGTGCCAGCAGCTTAGCGATGCTAGCGGGAGCAGATGAGCAGTTCTTC

length: 11
size: NA
V: TRBV30
J: TRBJ2-3
D: NA
CDR3: CAWTPADTQYF
DNA: TGTGCCTGGACCCCAGCAGATACGCAGTATTTT

length: 13
size: NA
V: TRBV2
J: TRBJ2-2
D: NA
CDR3: CASRGAGSGELFF
DNA: TGTGCCAGCAGGGGAGCTGGGTCCGGGGAGCTGTTTTTT

length: 18
size: NA
V: TRBV3-1/TRBV3-2
J: TRBJ2-7
D: NA
CDR3: CASSQVPFFRPTYDEQYF
DNA: TGTGCCAGCAGCCAAGTTCCTTTCTTCCGCCCCACTTATGACGAGCAGTACTTC

length: 12
size: NA
V: TRBV2
J: TRBJ2-2
D: NA
CDR3: CASMRDTGELFF
DNA: TGTGCCAGCATGAGGGACACCGGGGAGCTGTTTTTT

length: 14
size: NA
V: TRBV19
J: TRBJ2-1
D: NA
CDR3: CASSRSLLYNEQFF
DNA: TGTGCCAGTAGTCGATCCTTACTTTACAATGAGCAGTTCTTC